This TCR beta chain was sequenced for a study of T cells of healthy individuals. TCRdb passed the 5' RACE reads through MiXCR, listing each CDR3 protein once. The profile shows 85,000 to 100,000 distinct CDR3 sequences, around 17% of them singletons. V lost 5 bases and J lost 6, with 11 bases in between. Looked up from germline, CDR1 is LGHDT and CDR2 is YNNKEL (reference sequence). This CDR3 has 12 amino acids. The sample holds a few counts of this clonotype. The source of this sequence is a human donor in good health. This chain connects TRBV3-1 to TRBJ2-7, with D possibly being TRBD2 (5 bases). The CDR3 DNA reads TGTGCCAGCAGCTCAATCGCGGGCGAGCAGTACTTC. This encodes CASSSIAGEQYF.